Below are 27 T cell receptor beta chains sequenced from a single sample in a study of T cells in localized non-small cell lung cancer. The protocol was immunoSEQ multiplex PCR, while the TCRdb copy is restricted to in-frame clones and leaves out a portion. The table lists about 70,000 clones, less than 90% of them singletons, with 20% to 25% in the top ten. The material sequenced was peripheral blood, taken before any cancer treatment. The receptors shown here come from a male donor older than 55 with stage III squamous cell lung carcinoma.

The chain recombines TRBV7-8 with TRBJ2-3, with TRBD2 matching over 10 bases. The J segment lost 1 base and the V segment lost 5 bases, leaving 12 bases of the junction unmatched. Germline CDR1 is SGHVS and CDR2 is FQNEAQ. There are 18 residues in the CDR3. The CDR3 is CASSLDVVGTSGTDTQYF. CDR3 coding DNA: TGTGCCAGCAGCCTAGATGTAGTGGGGACTAGCGGCACAGATACGCAGTATTTT.

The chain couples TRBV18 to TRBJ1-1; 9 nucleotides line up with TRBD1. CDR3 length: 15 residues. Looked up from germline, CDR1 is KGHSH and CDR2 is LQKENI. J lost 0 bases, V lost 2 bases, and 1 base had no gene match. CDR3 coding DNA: TGTGCCAGCTCACCAGGACAGGGGATGAACACTGAAGCTTTCTTT. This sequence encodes CASSPGQGMNTEAFF.

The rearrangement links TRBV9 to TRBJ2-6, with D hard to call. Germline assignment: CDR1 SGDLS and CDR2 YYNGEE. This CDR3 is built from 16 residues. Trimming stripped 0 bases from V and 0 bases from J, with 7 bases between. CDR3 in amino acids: CASSVGSFSGANVLTF. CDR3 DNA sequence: TGTGCCAGCAGCGTAGGCAGCTTCTCTGGGGCCAACGTCCTGACTTTC.

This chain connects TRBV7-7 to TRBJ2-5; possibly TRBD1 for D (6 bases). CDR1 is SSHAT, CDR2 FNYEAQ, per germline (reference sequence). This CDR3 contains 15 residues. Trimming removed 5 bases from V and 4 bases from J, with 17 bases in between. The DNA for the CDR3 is TGTGCCAGCAGCCCCTCCCCAGGGGCCACAGAGACCCAGTACTTC. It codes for CASSPSPGATETQYF.

In DNA form, the CDR3 reads TGTGCCAGCAGCCAAAGCGACAGGGACACCGGGGAGCTGTTTTTT. It encodes CASSQSDRDTGELFF. The chain carries TRBV4-2 and TRBJ2-2; TRBD1 aligns across 7 bases. Germline trimming cut 2 bases from V and 3 bases from J; bases unmatched to any gene: 3. Germline V gene data show CDR1 as LGHNA and CDR2 as YNFKEQ. CDR3 length: 15 residues.

The CDR3 coding sequence is TGTGCCAGCAGTTACGGGACAGGCAACACTGAAGCTTTCTTT. Its translation is CASSYGTGNTEAFF. The rearrangement joins TRBV6-5 to TRBJ1-1, with 8 bases matching TRBD1. The trim removed 2 bases at V and 2 bases at J, leaving 1 base unmatched. CDR1 and CDR2 from the germline V gene are MNHEY and SVGAGI. CDR3 length: 14 amino acids.

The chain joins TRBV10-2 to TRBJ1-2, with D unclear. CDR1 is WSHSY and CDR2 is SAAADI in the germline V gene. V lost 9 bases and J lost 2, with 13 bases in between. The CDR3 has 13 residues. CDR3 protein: CASNLQANYGYTF. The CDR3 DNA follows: TGCGCCAGTAACCTTCAGGCCAACTATGGCTACACCTTC.

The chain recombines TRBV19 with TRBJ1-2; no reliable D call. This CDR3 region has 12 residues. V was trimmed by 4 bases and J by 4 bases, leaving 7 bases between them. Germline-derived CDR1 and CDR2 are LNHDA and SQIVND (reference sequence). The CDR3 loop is CASSSDSYGYTF. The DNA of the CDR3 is TGTGCCAGTAGTAGCGACTCCTATGGCTACACCTTC.

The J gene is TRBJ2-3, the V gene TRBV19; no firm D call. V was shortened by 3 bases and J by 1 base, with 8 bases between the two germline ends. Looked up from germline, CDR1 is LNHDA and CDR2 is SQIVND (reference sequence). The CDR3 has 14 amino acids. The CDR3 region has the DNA TGTGCCAGTAGTATGCCCTCCGGCACAGATACGCAGTATTTT. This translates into CASSMPSGTDTQYF. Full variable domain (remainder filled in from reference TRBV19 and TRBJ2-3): DGGITQSPKYLFRKEGQNVTLSCEQNLNHDAMYWYRQDPGQGLRLIYYSQIVNDFQKGDIAEGYSVSREKKESFPLTVTSAQKNPTAFYLCASSMPSGTDTQYFGPGTRLTVL.

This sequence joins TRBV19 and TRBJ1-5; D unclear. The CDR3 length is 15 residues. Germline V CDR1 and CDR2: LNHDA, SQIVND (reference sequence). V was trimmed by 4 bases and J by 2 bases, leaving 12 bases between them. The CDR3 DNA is TGTGCCAGTAGTACAGGCCGAGAGCGCAATCAGCCCCAGCATTTT. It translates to CASSTGRERNQPQHF.

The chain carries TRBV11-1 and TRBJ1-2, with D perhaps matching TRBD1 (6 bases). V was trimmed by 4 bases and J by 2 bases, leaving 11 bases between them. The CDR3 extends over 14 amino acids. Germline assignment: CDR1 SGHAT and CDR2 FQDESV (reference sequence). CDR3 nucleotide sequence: TGTGCCAGCAGCTCACATACAGGGAACTATGGCTACACCTTC. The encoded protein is CASSSHTGNYGYTF.

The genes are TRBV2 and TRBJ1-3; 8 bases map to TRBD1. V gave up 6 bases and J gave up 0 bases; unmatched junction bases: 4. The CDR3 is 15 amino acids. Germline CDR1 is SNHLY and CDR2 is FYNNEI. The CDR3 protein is CASRDQGASGNTIYF. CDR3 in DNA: TGTGCCAGCAGGGATCAGGGGGCCTCTGGAAACACCATATATTTT.

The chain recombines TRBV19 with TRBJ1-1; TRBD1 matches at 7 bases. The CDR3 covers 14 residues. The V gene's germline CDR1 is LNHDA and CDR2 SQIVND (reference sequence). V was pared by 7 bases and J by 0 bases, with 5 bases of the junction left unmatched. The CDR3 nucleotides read TGTGCCAGTACCGTAACAGGGGTGAACACTGAAGCTTTCTTT. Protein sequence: CASTVTGVNTEAFF.

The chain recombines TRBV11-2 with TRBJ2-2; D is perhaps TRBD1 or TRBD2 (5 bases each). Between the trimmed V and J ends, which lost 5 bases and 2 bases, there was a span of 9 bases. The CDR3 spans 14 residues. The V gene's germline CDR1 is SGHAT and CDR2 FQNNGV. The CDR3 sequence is CASSEGRNTGELFF. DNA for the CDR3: TGTGCCAGCAGCGAGGGACGTAACACCGGGGAGCTGTTTTTT.

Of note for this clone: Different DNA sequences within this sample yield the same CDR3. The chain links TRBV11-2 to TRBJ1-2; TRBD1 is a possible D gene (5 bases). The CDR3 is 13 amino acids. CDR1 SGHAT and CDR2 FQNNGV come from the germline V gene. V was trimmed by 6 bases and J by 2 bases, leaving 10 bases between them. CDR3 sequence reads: CASSLAGNYGYTF. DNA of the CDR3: TGTGCCAGCAGTCTAGCAGGGAACTATGGCTACACCTTC.

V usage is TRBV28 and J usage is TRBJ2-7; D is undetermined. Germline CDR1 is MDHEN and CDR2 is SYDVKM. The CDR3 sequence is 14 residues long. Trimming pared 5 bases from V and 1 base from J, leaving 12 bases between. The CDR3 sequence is CASSAVRHSYEQYV. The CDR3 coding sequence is TGTGCCAGCAGTGCCGTCAGACATTCCTACGAGCAGTACGTC.

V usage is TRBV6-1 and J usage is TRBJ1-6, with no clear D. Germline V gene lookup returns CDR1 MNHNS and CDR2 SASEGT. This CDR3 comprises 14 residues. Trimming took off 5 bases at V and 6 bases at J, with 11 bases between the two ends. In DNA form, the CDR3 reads TGTGCCAGCAGTTCGGGAGGAATTAATTCACCCCTCCACTTT. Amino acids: CASSSGGINSPLHF.

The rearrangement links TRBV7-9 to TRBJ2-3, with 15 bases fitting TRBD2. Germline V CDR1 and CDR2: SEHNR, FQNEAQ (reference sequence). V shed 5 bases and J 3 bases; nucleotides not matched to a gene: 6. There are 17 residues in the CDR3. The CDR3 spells CASSPGLAGGSTDTQYF. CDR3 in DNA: TGTGCCAGCAGCCCCGGACTAGCGGGGGGGTCAACAGATACGCAGTATTTT.

The CDR3 loop reads CASSLGQGLMGTSGYTF. CDR3 DNA: TGTGCCAGCAGCTTAGGACAGGGTTTAATGGGGACTTCGGGCTACACCTTC. This chain joins TRBV7-9 and TRBJ1-2; 7 bases are a match to TRBD1. CDR3 length: 17 amino acids. With V trimmed by 1 base and J by 8 bases, 16 bases remained unmatched. Germline CDR1 and CDR2: SEHNR and FQNEAQ (reference sequence).

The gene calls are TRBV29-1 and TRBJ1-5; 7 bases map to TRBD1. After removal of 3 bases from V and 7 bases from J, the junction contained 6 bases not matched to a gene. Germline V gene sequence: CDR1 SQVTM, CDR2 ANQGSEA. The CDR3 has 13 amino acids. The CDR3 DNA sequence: TGCAGCGTTGAGACAGGGAGGGAACAGCCCCAGCATTTT. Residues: CSVETGREQPQHF. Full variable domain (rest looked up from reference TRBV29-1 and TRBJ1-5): SAVISQKPSRDICQRGTSLTIQCQVDSQVTMMFWYRQQPGQSLTLIATANQGSEATYESGFVIDKFPISRPNLTFSTLTVSNMSPEDSSIYLCSVETGREQPQHFGDGTRLSIL.

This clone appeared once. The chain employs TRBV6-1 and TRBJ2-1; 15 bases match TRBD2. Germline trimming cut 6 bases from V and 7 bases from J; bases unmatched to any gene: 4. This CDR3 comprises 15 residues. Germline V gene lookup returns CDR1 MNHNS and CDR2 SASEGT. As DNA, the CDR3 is TGTGCCAGCAGCGCCGGGACTAGCGGGGGGAATGAGCAGTTCTTC. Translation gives CASSAGTSGGNEQFF.

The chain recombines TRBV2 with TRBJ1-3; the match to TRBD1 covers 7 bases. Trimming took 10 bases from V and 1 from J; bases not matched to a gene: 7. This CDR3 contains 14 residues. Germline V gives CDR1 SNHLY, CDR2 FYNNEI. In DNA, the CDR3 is TGTGCCAACCAGGGGGGGATATCTGGAAACACCATATATTTT. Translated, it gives CANQGGISGNTIYF.

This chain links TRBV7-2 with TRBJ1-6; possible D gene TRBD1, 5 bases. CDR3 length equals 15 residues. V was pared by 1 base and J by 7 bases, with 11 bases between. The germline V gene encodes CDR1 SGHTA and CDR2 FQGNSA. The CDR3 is CASSLGGAENSPLHF. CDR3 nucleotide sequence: TGTGCCAGCAGCTTAGGAGGGGCCGAAAATTCACCCCTCCACTTT. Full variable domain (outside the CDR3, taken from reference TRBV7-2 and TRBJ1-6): GAGVSQSPSNKVTEKGKDVELRCDPISGHTALYWYRQSLGQGLEFLIYFQGNSAPDKSGLPSDRFSAERTGGSVSTLTIQRTQQEDSAVYLCASSLGGAENSPLHFGNGTRLTVT.

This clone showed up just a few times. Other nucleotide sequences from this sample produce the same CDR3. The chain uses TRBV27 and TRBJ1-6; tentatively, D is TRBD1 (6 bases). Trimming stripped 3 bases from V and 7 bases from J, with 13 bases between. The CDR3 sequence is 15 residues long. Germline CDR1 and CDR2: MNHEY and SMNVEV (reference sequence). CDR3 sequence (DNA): TGTGCCAGCAGTTTGCTACAGGGAGGGAATTCACCCCTCCACTTT. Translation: CASSLLQGGNSPLHF.

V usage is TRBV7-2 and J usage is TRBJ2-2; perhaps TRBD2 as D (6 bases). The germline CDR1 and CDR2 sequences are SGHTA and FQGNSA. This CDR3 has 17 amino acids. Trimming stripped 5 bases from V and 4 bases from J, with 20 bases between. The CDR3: CASSPTGLKVITGELFF. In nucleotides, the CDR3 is TGTGCCAGCAGCCCTACGGGACTTAAAGTTATCACCGGGGAGCTGTTTTTT.

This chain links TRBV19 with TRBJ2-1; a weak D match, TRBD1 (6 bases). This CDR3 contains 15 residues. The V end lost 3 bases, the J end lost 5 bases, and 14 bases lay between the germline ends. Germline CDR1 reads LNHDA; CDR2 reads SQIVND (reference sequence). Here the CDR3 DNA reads TGTGCCAGTAGTATCGTCGTAACAGGGAACAATGAGCAGTTCTTC. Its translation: CASSIVVTGNNEQFF.

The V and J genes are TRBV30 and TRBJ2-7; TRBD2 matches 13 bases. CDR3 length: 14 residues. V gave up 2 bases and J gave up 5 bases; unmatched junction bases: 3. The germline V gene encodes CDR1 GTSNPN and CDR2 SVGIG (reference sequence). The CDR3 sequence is CAWSRLAGGHEQYF. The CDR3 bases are TGTGCCTGGAGTCGACTAGCGGGGGGCCACGAGCAGTACTTC.